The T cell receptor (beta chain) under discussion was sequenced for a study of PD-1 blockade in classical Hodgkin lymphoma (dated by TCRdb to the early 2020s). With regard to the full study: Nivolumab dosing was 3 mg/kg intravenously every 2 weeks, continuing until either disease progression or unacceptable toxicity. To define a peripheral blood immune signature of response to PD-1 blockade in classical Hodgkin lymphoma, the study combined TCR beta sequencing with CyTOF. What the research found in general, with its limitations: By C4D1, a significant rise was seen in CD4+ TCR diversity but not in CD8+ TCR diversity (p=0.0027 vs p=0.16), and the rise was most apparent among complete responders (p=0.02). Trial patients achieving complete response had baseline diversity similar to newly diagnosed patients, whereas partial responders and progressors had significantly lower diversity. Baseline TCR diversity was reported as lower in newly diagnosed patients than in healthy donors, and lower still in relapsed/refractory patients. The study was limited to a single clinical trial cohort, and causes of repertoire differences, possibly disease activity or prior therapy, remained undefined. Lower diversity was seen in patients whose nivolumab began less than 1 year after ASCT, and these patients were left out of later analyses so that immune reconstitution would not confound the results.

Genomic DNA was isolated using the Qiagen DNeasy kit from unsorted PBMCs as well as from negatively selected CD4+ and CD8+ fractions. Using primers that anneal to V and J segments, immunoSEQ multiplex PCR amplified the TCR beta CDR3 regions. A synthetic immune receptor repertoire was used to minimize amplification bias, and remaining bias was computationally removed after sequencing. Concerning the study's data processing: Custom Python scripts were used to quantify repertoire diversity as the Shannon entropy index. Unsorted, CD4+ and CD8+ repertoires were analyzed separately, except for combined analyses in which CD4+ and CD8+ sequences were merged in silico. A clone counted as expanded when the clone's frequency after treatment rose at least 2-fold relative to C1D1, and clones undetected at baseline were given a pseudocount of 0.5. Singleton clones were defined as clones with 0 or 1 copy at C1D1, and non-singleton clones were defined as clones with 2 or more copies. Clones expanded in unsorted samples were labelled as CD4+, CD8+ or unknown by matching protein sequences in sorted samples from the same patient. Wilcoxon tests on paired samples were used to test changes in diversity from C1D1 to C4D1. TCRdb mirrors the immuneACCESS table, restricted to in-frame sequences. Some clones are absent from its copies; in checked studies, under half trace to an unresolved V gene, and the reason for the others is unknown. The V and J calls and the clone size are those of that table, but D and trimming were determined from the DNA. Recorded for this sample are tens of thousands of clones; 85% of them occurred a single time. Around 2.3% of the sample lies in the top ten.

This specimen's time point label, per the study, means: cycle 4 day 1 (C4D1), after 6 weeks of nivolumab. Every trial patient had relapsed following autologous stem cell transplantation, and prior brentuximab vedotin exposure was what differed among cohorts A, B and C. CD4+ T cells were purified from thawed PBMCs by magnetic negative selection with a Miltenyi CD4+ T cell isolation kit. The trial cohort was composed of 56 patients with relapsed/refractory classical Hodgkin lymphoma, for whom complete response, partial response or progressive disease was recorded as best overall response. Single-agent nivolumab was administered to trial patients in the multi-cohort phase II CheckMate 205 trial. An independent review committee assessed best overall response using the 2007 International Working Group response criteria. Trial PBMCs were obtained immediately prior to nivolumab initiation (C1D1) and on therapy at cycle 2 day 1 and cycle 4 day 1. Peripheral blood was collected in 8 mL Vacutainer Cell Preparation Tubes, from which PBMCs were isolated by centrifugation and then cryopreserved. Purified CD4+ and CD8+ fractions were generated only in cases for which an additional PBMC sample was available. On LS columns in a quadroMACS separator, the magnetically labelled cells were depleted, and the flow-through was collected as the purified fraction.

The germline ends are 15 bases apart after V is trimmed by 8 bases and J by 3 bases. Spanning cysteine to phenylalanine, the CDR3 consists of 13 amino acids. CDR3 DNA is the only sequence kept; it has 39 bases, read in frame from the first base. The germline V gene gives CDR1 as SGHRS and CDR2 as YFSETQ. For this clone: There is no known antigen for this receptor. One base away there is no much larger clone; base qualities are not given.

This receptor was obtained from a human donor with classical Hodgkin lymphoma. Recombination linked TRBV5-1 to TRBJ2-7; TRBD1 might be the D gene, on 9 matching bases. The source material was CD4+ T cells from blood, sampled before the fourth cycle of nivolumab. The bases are TGCGCCAGTAGCGGGACAGGGAACTACGAGCAGTACTTC. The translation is CASSGTGNYEQYF.